This TCR beta chain was observed in a study of T-cell memory formation after mild COVID-19. Overall study: TCR clusters were largely donor specific.

The CDR3 sequence is 14 residues long. J lost 7 bases, V lost 5 bases, and 7 bases had no gene match. Germline CDR1 and CDR2: MNHEY and SVGAGI. One entry per CDR3 protein results from TCRdb running MiXCR on the 5' RACE reads. The sample lists 140,000 to 150,000 distinct CDR3 sequences, roughly 21% occurring once. Overall study results and limits: Clones shrinking from day 15 to 85 showed even CD4/CD8 mixes; later expanders tilted CD4+.

This clonotype was found a few times. Its antigen remains unknown. This chain links TRBV6-5 with TRBJ1-4; 7 bases match TRBD1. Material: PBMCs or a T cell subset sorted from them (not recorded which). The TCR sequence derives from an adult woman who had mild COVID-19 (a few samples of this study predate the infection). Cell type and time point are not known. CDR3: CASSPGGVGEKLFF. In DNA form, the CDR3 reads TGTGCCAGCAGTCCAGGGGGGGTTGGTGAAAAACTGTTTTTT.